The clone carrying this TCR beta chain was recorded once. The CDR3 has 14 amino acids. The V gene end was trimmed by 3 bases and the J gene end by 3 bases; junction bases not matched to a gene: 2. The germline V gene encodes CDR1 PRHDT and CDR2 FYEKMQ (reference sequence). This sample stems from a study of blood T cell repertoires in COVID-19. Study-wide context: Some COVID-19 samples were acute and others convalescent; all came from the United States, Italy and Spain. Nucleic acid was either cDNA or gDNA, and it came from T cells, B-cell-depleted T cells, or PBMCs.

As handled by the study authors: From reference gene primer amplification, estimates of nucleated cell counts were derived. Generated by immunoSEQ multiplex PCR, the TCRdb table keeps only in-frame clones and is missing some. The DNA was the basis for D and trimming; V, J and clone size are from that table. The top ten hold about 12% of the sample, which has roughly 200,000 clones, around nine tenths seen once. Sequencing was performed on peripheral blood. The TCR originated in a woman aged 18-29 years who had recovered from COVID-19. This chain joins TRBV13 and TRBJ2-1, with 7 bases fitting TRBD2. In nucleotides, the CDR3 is TGTGCCAGCAGCTTCCGCGGGAGCTACAATGAGCAGTTCTTC. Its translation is CASSFRGSYNEQFF.